This T cell receptor (beta chain) was observed in a study of cytomegalovirus exposure and HLA in healthy donors. A remark on this clone: Its antigen is unidentified.

Notes on the study in general: A later analysis reportedly identified an Asian-associated ancestry cluster as carrying fewer N-insertions than the roughly 670-donor mean. An analysis that came later showed most CMV-associated TCR beta chains appearing HLA-restricted. A link between a missense DCLRE1C variant and TCR beta V- and J-gene trimming emerged from a later analysis. In a later analysis, compared with equally common non-associated chains, HLA-associated beta chains were more expanded.

PCR was performed using 60 Vbeta and 13 Jbeta primers. Produced via immunoSEQ multiplex PCR; TCRdb's table is partial and in-frame only. The table records 100,000 to 150,000 clones, 77% of them present only once. The sample comprised PBMCs. The source of this sequence is a male donor in good health and CMV-seropositive.

The CDR3 here is CASSFGLAGGILAKNIQYF. CDR3 sequence (DNA): TGTGCCAGCAGCTTTGGACTAGCGGGAGGAATCCTAGCCAAAAACATTCAGTACTTC. The chain is built from TRBV5-5 and TRBJ2-4; 14 positions agree with TRBD2. The CDR3 consists of 19 residues. Germline loops: CDR1 SGHKS, CDR2 YYEKEE (reference sequence). The V gene end was trimmed by 2 bases and the J gene end by 0 bases; junction bases not matched to a gene: 7. Complete variable domain (other parts from reference TRBV5-5 and TRBJ2-4): DAGVTQSPTHLIKTRGQQVTLRCSPISGHKSVSWYQQVLGQGPQFIFQYYEKEERGRGNFPDRFSARQFPNYSSELNVNALLLGDSALYLCASSFGLAGGILAKNIQYFGAGTRLSVL.